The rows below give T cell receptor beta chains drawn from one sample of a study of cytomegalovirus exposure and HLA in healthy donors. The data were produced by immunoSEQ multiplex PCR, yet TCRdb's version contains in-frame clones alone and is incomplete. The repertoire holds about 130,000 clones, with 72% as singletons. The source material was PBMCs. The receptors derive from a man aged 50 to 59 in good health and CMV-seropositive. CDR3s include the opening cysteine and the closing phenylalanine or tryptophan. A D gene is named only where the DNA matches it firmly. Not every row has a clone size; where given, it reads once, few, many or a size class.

CDR3 protein: CASGLASRGYPQETQYF
CDR3 DNA: TGTGCTAGTGGTTTGGCATCACGGGGGTACCCCCAAGAGACCCAGTACTTC
J gene: TRBJ2-5
V gene: TRBV12-5
clone size: NA
D gene: NA

CDR3 protein: CASRGAGRRDGYTF
CDR3 DNA: TGTGCCAGCAGGGGGGCGGGCAGGAGAGATGGCTACACCTTC
J gene: TRBJ1-2
V gene: TRBV27
clone size: NA
D gene: NA

CDR3 protein: CASSLGGGTEAFF
CDR3 DNA: TGTGCCAGCAGCTTAGGGGGGGGCACTGAAGCTTTCTTT
J gene: TRBJ1-1
V gene: TRBV7-3
clone size: NA
D gene: NA

CDR3 protein: CASSFGLGGDYEQYF
CDR3 DNA: TGTGCCAGCAGCTTTGGGTTGGGGGGGGACTACGAGCAGTACTTC
J gene: TRBJ2-7
V gene: TRBV11-3
clone size: NA
D gene: TRBD2

CDR3 protein: CASSYSRTSGGEGYF
CDR3 DNA: TGTGCCAGCAGTTACTCCCGGACTAGCGGAGGGGAGGGGTACTTC
J gene: TRBJ2-5
V gene: TRBV6-6
clone size: NA
D gene: TRBD2

CDR3 protein: CASSQERTVRQKETQYF
CDR3 DNA: TGTGCCAGCAGCCAAGAAAGAACGGTTAGACAGAAAGAGACCCAGTACTTC
J gene: TRBJ2-5
V gene: TRBV4-2
clone size: NA
D gene: NA

CDR3 protein: CASSNLLAGGFYNAQFF
CDR3 DNA: TGCGCCAGCAGCAACCTTCTAGCGGGAGGGTTCTACAATGCGCAGTTCTTC
J gene: TRBJ2-1
V gene: TRBV5-1
clone size: NA
D gene: TRBD2

CDR3 protein: CASSLASVPEQFF
CDR3 DNA: TGTGCCAGCAGCTTAGCAAGCGTCCCTGAGCAGTTCTTC
J gene: TRBJ2-1
V gene: TRBV7-9
clone size: NA
D gene: NA

CDR3 protein: CASSSVTGAGNTIYF
CDR3 DNA: TGTGCCAGTAGCAGTGTCACAGGGGCTGGAAACACCATATATTTT
J gene: TRBJ1-3
V gene: TRBV19
clone size: NA
D gene: TRBD1

CDR3 protein: CASSRLITDNEQFF
CDR3 DNA: TGTGCCAGCAGCCGACTCATCACCGACAATGAGCAGTTCTTC
J gene: TRBJ2-1
V gene: TRBV11-3
clone size: NA
D gene: NA

CDR3 protein: CASSMRQGTNYGYTF
CDR3 DNA: TGTGCCAGTAGTATGAGACAGGGAACTAACTATGGCTACACCTTC
J gene: TRBJ1-2
V gene: TRBV19
clone size: NA
D gene: TRBD1

CDR3 protein: CASSSPQARVNTEAFF
CDR3 DNA: TGTGCCAGCAGCTCCCCGCAGGCAAGAGTGAACACTGAAGCTTTCTTT
J gene: TRBJ1-1
V gene: TRBV5-4
clone size: NA
D gene: NA

CDR3 protein: CASSLAGFLHEAFF
CDR3 DNA: TGTGCCAGCAGCTTGGCAGGGTTCCTCCATGAAGCTTTCTTT
J gene: TRBJ1-1
V gene: TRBV5-6
clone size: NA
D gene: NA

CDR3 protein: CASWGQGPNQPQHF
CDR3 DNA: TGTGCCAGCTGGGGACAGGGCCCTAATCAGCCCCAGCATTTT
J gene: TRBJ1-5
V gene: TRBV6-5
clone size: NA
D gene: TRBD1

CDR3 protein: CASSLNPGYEAFF
CDR3 DNA: TGTGCCAGCAGCTTAAACCCGGGATACGAAGCTTTCTTT
J gene: TRBJ1-1
V gene: TRBV7-2
clone size: NA
D gene: NA

CDR3 protein: CASTKDRLANYGYTF
CDR3 DNA: TGTGCCAGCACCAAGGACAGGCTAGCTAACTATGGCTACACCTTC
J gene: TRBJ1-2
V gene: TRBV6-1
clone size: NA
D gene: TRBD1

CDR3 protein: CASSLVGRFYEQYF
CDR3 DNA: TGTGCCAGCAGCTTAGTAGGCAGGTTCTACGAGCAGTACTTC
J gene: TRBJ2-7
V gene: TRBV11-2
clone size: NA
D gene: NA

CDR3 protein: CASSSLTGRMGTQYF
CDR3 DNA: TGTGCCAGTAGTAGCCTCACCGGGAGGATGGGGACCCAGTACTTC
J gene: TRBJ2-5
V gene: TRBV19
clone size: NA
D gene: TRBD2

CDR3 protein: CASSLGLAYNEQFF
CDR3 DNA: TGTGCCAGCAGCTTGGGGCTAGCGTACAATGAGCAGTTCTTC
J gene: TRBJ2-1
V gene: TRBV5-4
clone size: many
D gene: NA

CDR3 protein: CASSEQVRNEQYF
CDR3 DNA: TGTGCCAGCAGTGAACAGGTCAGGAACGAGCAGTACTTC
J gene: TRBJ2-7
V gene: TRBV6-1
clone size: NA
D gene: NA

CDR3 protein: CASSLSNRGAGNQPQHF
CDR3 DNA: TGTGCCAGCAGCTTATCTAACCGGGGGGCGGGCAATCAGCCCCAGCATTTT
J gene: TRBJ1-5
V gene: TRBV7-8
clone size: NA
D gene: NA

CDR3 protein: CASSSFPNRGNEQFF
CDR3 DNA: TGTGCCAGCAGTTCTTTCCCGAACAGGGGGAATGAGCAGTTCTTC
J gene: TRBJ2-1
V gene: TRBV6-6
clone size: NA
D gene: TRBD1

CDR3 protein: CASSRGGVHQPQHF
CDR3 DNA: TGCGCCAGCTCCCGAGGGGGGGTACATCAGCCCCAGCATTTT
J gene: TRBJ1-5
V gene: TRBV10-2
clone size: NA
D gene: NA

CDR3 protein: CASSLRREQETQYF
CDR3 DNA: TGTGCCAGCAGCTTACGAAGGGAGCAAGAGACCCAGTACTTC
J gene: TRBJ2-5
V gene: TRBV7-9
clone size: NA
D gene: NA

CDR3 protein: CASSQDRLATGSYEQYF
CDR3 DNA: TGCGCCAGCAGCCAAGATAGACTCGCGACAGGGTCCTACGAGCAGTACTTC
J gene: TRBJ2-7
V gene: TRBV4-1
clone size: NA
D gene: TRBD1

CDR3 protein: CASSLDGQATYEQYF
CDR3 DNA: TGTGCCAGCAGCTTAGATGGACAGGCCACCTACGAGCAGTACTTC
J gene: TRBJ2-7
V gene: TRBV7-2
clone size: NA
D gene: TRBD1

CDR3 protein: CASRQWSSGELFF
CDR3 DNA: TGTGCCAGCCGACAGTGGTCATCCGGGGAGCTGTTTTTT
J gene: TRBJ2-2
V gene: TRBV27
clone size: NA
D gene: NA

CDR3 protein: CASSFLRTGALGALHF
CDR3 DNA: TGTGCCAGCAGCTTCCTTCGGACAGGGGCCCTAGGGGCCCTCCACTTT
J gene: TRBJ1-6
V gene: TRBV11-2
clone size: NA
D gene: TRBD1

CDR3 protein: CASSLKASGNTDTQYF
CDR3 DNA: TGTGCCAGCAGCTTAAAGGCTAGCGGGAACACAGATACGCAGTATTTT
J gene: TRBJ2-3
V gene: TRBV7-9
clone size: NA
D gene: TRBD2

CDR3 protein: CASSWGGSQETQYF
CDR3 DNA: TGTGCCAGCAGTTGGGGGGGTAGTCAAGAGACCCAGTACTTC
J gene: TRBJ2-5
V gene: TRBV28
clone size: NA
D gene: TRBD2

CDR3 protein: CASSYLFQPQHF
CDR3 DNA: TGTGCCAGCAGTTACCTGTTTCAGCCCCAGCATTTT
J gene: TRBJ1-5
V gene: TRBV6-6
clone size: few
D gene: NA

CDR3 protein: CASTYEMSGANVLTF
CDR3 DNA: TGTGCCAGCACCTACGAGATGTCTGGGGCCAACGTCCTGACTTTC
J gene: TRBJ2-6
V gene: TRBV6-6
clone size: few
D gene: NA

CDR3 protein: CASSPSGGVQYF
CDR3 DNA: TGTGCCAGCAGCCCTAGCGGGGGGGTGCAGTACTTC
J gene: TRBJ2-7
V gene: TRBV7-8
clone size: NA
D gene: TRBD2

CDR3 protein: CASSEATGGYGYTF
CDR3 DNA: TGTGCCAGCAGTGAAGCGACAGGCGGATATGGCTACACCTTC
J gene: TRBJ1-2
V gene: TRBV2
clone size: NA
D gene: NA

CDR3 protein: CASRGRTGGVLGYTF
CDR3 DNA: TGTGCCAGCAGGGGGAGAACAGGGGGCGTTCTCGGCTACACCTTC
J gene: TRBJ1-2
V gene: TRBV6-1
clone size: NA
D gene: TRBD1

CDR3 protein: CASSAPRTGSGANVLTF
CDR3 DNA: TGTGCCAGCAGCGCTCCCCGGACAGGGTCTGGGGCCAACGTCCTGACTTTC
J gene: TRBJ2-6
V gene: TRBV9
clone size: NA
D gene: TRBD1

CDR3 protein: CASSVSSGRETQYF
CDR3 DNA: TGTGCCAGCAGCGTATCTAGCGGGAGGGAGACCCAGTACTTC
J gene: TRBJ2-5
V gene: TRBV9
clone size: NA
D gene: TRBD2

CDR3 protein: CASRQGTATTRYGYTF
CDR3 DNA: TGTGCCAGTAGGCAAGGGACAGCTACTACCCGCTATGGCTACACCTTC
J gene: TRBJ1-2
V gene: TRBV19
clone size: NA
D gene: TRBD1

CDR3 protein: CSVRPSGNTIYF
CDR3 DNA: TGCAGCGTCCGTCCCTCTGGAAACACCATATATTTT
J gene: TRBJ1-3
V gene: TRBV29-1
clone size: NA
D gene: NA

CDR3 protein: CATSIGQGQETQYF
CDR3 DNA: TGTGCCACCAGCATAGGACAGGGCCAAGAGACCCAGTACTTC
J gene: TRBJ2-5
V gene: TRBV15
clone size: NA
D gene: TRBD1

CDR3 protein: CSVEGGQGIYEQYF
CDR3 DNA: TGCAGCGTTGAAGGGGGACAGGGGATATACGAGCAGTACTTC
J gene: TRBJ2-7
V gene: TRBV29-1
clone size: NA
D gene: TRBD1

CDR3 protein: CASSEPVGQFYGYTF
CDR3 DNA: TGCGCCAGCAGTGAGCCCGTCGGACAGTTTTATGGCTACACCTTC
J gene: TRBJ1-2
V gene: TRBV10-2
clone size: once
D gene: NA

CDR3 protein: CASSIWTGDQPQHF
CDR3 DNA: TGTGCCAGTAGTATTTGGACAGGGGATCAGCCCCAGCATTTT
J gene: TRBJ1-5
V gene: TRBV19
clone size: NA
D gene: TRBD1

CDR3 protein: CASSRTQGNPNTIYF
CDR3 DNA: TGTGCCAGCAGTCGGACCCAGGGGAATCCGAACACCATATATTTT
J gene: TRBJ1-3
V gene: TRBV6-1
clone size: NA
D gene: NA

CDR3 protein: CASSPLSGNNEQFF
CDR3 DNA: TGTGCCAGCTCACCATTATCCGGGAACAATGAGCAGTTCTTC
J gene: TRBJ2-1
V gene: TRBV18
clone size: NA
D gene: NA

CDR3 protein: CASSPSGSSYEQYF
CDR3 DNA: TGTGCCAGCAGCCCTAGCGGGAGCTCCTACGAGCAGTACTTC
J gene: TRBJ2-7
V gene: TRBV27
clone size: NA
D gene: TRBD2

CDR3 protein: CSVEDRLRGPYEQYF
CDR3 DNA: TGCAGCGTTGAAGATCGTCTCAGGGGTCCCTACGAGCAGTACTTC
J gene: TRBJ2-7
V gene: TRBV29-1
clone size: NA
D gene: NA

CDR3 protein: CASTGQDYEQYF
CDR3 DNA: TGTGCCAGCACCGGACAGGACTACGAGCAGTACTTC
J gene: TRBJ2-7
V gene: TRBV5-4
clone size: few
D gene: TRBD1

CDR3 protein: CASSAGDSRADTQYF
CDR3 DNA: TGTGCCAGCAGCGCGGGGGACAGCCGGGCAGATACGCAGTATTTT
J gene: TRBJ2-3
V gene: TRBV9
clone size: NA
D gene: NA

CDR3 protein: CASSLTQYPYNEQFF
CDR3 DNA: TGTGCCAGCAGCTTAACACAGTACCCCTACAATGAGCAGTTCTTC
J gene: TRBJ2-1
V gene: TRBV7-2
clone size: few
D gene: NA

CDR3 protein: CASGLTPGQGDGYTF
CDR3 DNA: TGTGCTAGTGGTTTGACGCCCGGACAGGGAGATGGCTACACCTTC
J gene: TRBJ1-2
V gene: TRBV12-5
clone size: NA
D gene: TRBD1

CDR3 protein: CASSSGGGTDTQYF
CDR3 DNA: TGTGCCAGCAGCTCGGGAGGGGGCACAGATACGCAGTATTTT
J gene: TRBJ2-3
V gene: TRBV5-4
clone size: NA
D gene: TRBD2

CDR3 protein: CASSLAVSNQPQHF
CDR3 DNA: TGTGCCAGCAGCTTGGCAGTGAGCAATCAGCCCCAGCATTTT
J gene: TRBJ1-5
V gene: TRBV5-6
clone size: NA
D gene: NA

CDR3 protein: CASSPTGTSGGPSSYNEQFF
CDR3 DNA: TGTGCCAGCAGCCCAACCGGGACTAGCGGGGGGCCTAGCTCCTACAATGAGCAGTTCTTC
J gene: TRBJ2-1
V gene: TRBV5-5
clone size: NA
D gene: TRBD2

CDR3 protein: CASSPQGLAGKAEFF
CDR3 DNA: TGTGCCAGCAGCCCACAGGGACTAGCGGGCAAAGCAGAGTTCTTC
J gene: TRBJ2-1
V gene: TRBV7-9
clone size: NA
D gene: TRBD2

CDR3 protein: CASSNDRGRPLF
CDR3 DNA: TGTGCCAGCAGCAATGACAGGGGGCGTCCGCTCTTC
J gene: TRBJ2-1
V gene: TRBV6-6
clone size: NA
D gene: TRBD1

CDR3 protein: CASSRQGTSSGNTIYF
CDR3 DNA: TGTGCCAGCAGCCGACAGGGAACCTCCTCTGGAAACACCATATATTTT
J gene: TRBJ1-3
V gene: TRBV2
clone size: many
D gene: TRBD1

CDR3 protein: CASSSSGTSGNEQFF
CDR3 DNA: TGCGCCAGCAGCTCAAGCGGGACTAGCGGCAATGAGCAGTTCTTC
J gene: TRBJ2-1
V gene: TRBV5-1
clone size: NA
D gene: TRBD2

CDR3 protein: CASSLGSRGTDTQYF
CDR3 DNA: TGTGCCAGCAGCTTAGGGTCGCGCGGGACAGATACGCAGTATTTT
J gene: TRBJ2-3
V gene: TRBV7-2
clone size: few
D gene: NA

CDR3 protein: CASRKAGTSGTYEQYF
CDR3 DNA: TGTGCCAGCAGGAAGGCCGGGACTAGCGGAACCTACGAGCAGTACTTC
J gene: TRBJ2-7
V gene: TRBV27
clone size: NA
D gene: TRBD2